These 15 T cell receptor beta chains originate from one sample sequenced in a study of cytomegalovirus exposure and HLA in healthy donors. 60 Vbeta and 13 Jbeta primers were used in PCR. The data were produced by immunoSEQ multiplex PCR, yet TCRdb's version contains in-frame clones alone and is incomplete. Of roughly 120,000 clones listed, roughly 78% are singletons. The sequenced sample consisted of PBMCs. These receptors were obtained from a woman under 40 in good health and CMV-seronegative.

The CDR3 nucleotides read TGTGCCAGCAGTTACCTGATGGTGGGGCGCGGCACTGAAGCTTTCTTT. This encodes CASSYLMVGRGTEAFF. This chain links TRBV6-5 with TRBJ1-1; weak D call: TRBD1 (5 bases). The CDR3 has 16 amino acids. Germline loops: CDR1 MNHEY, CDR2 SVGAGI. V lost 2 bases to trimming and J lost 4 bases, with 17 bases between them.

The sample holds one count of this clone. This chain links TRBV6-6 with TRBJ2-7, with 7 bases fitting TRBD1. The length of the CDR3 is 13 residues. Losses at the gene ends were 2 bases for V and 4 bases for J; bases not matched to a gene: 2. In germline, CDR1 is MNHNY, CDR2 SVGAGI (reference sequence). This CDR3 reads CASSYGRGYEQYF. Here the CDR3 DNA reads TGTGCCAGCAGTTACGGCAGGGGGTACGAGCAGTACTTC.

This clone was observed a single time. The chain couples TRBV13 to TRBJ2-3; 8 positions match TRBD1. V lost 3 bases, J lost 1 base, and 0 bases stayed unmatched. In germline, CDR1 is PRHDT, CDR2 FYEKMQ (reference sequence). This CDR3 spans 14 amino acids. As DNA, the CDR3 is TGTGCCAGCAGCTTGGACAGGGGCACAGATACGCAGTATTTT. Translated: CASSLDRGTDTQYF.

This clone was seen more than once but under ten times. This chain links TRBV29-1 with TRBJ1-1; D possibly corresponds to TRBD1 (6 bases). Deletions cut 0 bases from V and 1 base from J, with 12 bases between. The CDR3 covers 15 residues. Germline CDR1 and CDR2: SQVTM and ANQGSEA. CDR3 coding DNA: TGCAGCGTTGAAGATCTTCAGGGGAGGAACACTGAAGCTTTCTTT. Translated, it gives CSVEDLQGRNTEAFF.

This clone has only one observation. The CDR3 is CASTLSGRAREQYF. Here the CDR3 DNA reads TGTGCCAGCACCCTTAGCGGGAGGGCTCGGGAGCAGTACTTC. The chain carries TRBV28 and TRBJ2-7; TRBD2 agrees at 11 bases. Germline V CDR1 and CDR2: MDHEN, SYDVKM. The CDR3 covers 14 residues. The trim removed 7 bases at V and 7 bases at J, leaving 9 bases unmatched.

This chain joins TRBV2 and TRBJ1-1; D gene ambiguous. Germline assignment: CDR1 SNHLY and CDR2 FYNNEI. V shed 3 bases and J shed 10 bases, with 9 bases lying between them. This CDR3 has 11 amino acids. As DNA, the CDR3 is TGTGCCAGCAGTGACGGGTTCCGAGCTTTCTTT. Translating it yields CASSDGFRAFF. The full variable domain, rest sourced from reference TRBV2 and TRBJ1-1, is EPEVTQTPSHQVTQMGQEVILRCVPISNHLYFYWYRQILGQKVEFLVSFYNNEISEKSEIFDDQFSVERPDGSNFTLKIRSTKLEDSAMYFCASSDGFRAFFGQGTRLTVV.

In this sample, this clone turned up once. The V gene is TRBV4-3, the J gene TRBJ1-4, with D tentatively TRBD1 (5 bases). Looked up from germline, CDR1 is LGHNA and CDR2 is YSLEER. CDR3 length equals 12 residues. Trimming took 3 bases from V and 11 from J, leaving 10 bases between them. The CDR3 sequence is CASSQAGGKLFF. The CDR3 DNA follows: TGCGCCAGCAGCCAGGCCGGGGGGAAACTGTTTTTT.

In this sample, this clone turned up a few times. The J gene is TRBJ1-1, the V gene TRBV28; no definite D call. This CDR3 has 14 amino acids. CDR1 is MDHEN, CDR2 SYDVKM, per germline. Deletions cut 5 bases from V and 0 bases from J, with 10 bases between. This CDR3 reads CASSIIVLNTEAFF. CDR3 nucleotides: TGTGCCAGCAGTATCATAGTCCTGAACACTGAAGCTTTCTTT.

This chain links TRBV19 with TRBJ2-7, with D perhaps matching TRBD1 (6 bases). Per germline, CDR1 LNHDA and CDR2 SQIVND (reference sequence). The CDR3 has 15 residues. Trimming stripped 1 base from V and 5 bases from J, with 15 bases between. Here the CDR3 reads CASSIGGRDMDEQYF. The CDR3 nucleotides read TGTGCCAGTAGTATAGGAGGTCGGGACATGGACGAGCAGTACTTC.

The rearrangement links TRBV10-3 to TRBJ2-6, with TRBD2 identical over 8 bases. Per the germline V gene, CDR1 is ENHRY and CDR2 is SYGVKD. The V segment lost 5 bases and the J segment 2 bases; nucleotides outside the gene matches: 2. The CDR3 sequence is 15 residues long. The CDR3 sequence: CAISSGRAGANVLTF. As DNA, the CDR3 is TGTGCCATCAGTTCCGGGAGGGCTGGGGCCAACGTCCTGACTTTC.

The chain couples TRBV11-1 to TRBJ2-3, with D maybe TRBD1 (6 bases). V lost 5 bases and J 0 bases, leaving 12 bases between the germline ends. Germline V gene data show CDR1 as SGHAT and CDR2 as FQDESV (reference sequence). This CDR3 has 15 amino acids. The CDR3: CASSPGAGSTDTQYF. As DNA, the CDR3 is TGTGCCAGCAGCCCAGGGGCCGGGAGCACAGATACGCAGTATTTT. The full variable domain, its missing parts supplied by reference TRBV11-1 and TRBJ2-3, is EAEVAQSPRYKITEKSQAVAFWCDPISGHATLYWYRQILGQGPELLVQFQDESVVDDSQLPKDRFSAERLKGVDSTLKIQPAELGDSAMYLCASSPGAGSTDTQYFGPGTRLTVL.

V usage is TRBV2 and J usage is TRBJ1-2; weak D call: TRBD1 (6 bases). Germline loops: CDR1 SNHLY, CDR2 FYNNEI. Trimming pared 6 bases from V and 3 bases from J, leaving 14 bases between. CDR3 length equals 14 residues. CDR3 nucleotides: TGTGCCAGCAGCCAGACGGACAGTTACTATGGCTACACCTTC. Translating gives CASSQTDSYYGYTF.

This chain links TRBV18 with TRBJ1-3; 7 nucleotides agree with TRBD1. V lost 2 bases, J lost 0 bases, and 7 bases stayed unmatched. Germline values: CDR1 KGHSH, CDR2 LQKENI. The CDR3 has 17 amino acids. The CDR3: CASSPNRGRYSGNTIYF. The CDR3 region has the DNA TGTGCCAGCTCACCAAACAGGGGACGTTACTCTGGAAACACCATATATTTT.

V usage is TRBV18 and J usage is TRBJ1-4, with a possible D match to TRBD1 (5 bases). Trimming pared 3 bases from V and 5 bases from J, leaving 10 bases between. The length of the CDR3 is 14 residues. CDR1 is KGHSH, CDR2 LQKENI, per germline. The CDR3 nucleotides read TGTGCCAGCTCACCGGCAGGGTCCAATGAAAAACTGTTTTTT. It encodes CASSPAGSNEKLFF.

The chain uses TRBV4-1 and TRBJ1-5; D not resolved. This CDR3 comprises 16 residues. The ends were cut back, 1 base at V and 4 bases at J, with 14 bases in the middle. Germline V lookup: CDR1 MGHRA, CDR2 YSYEKL. The CDR3 reads CASSQGGRSLNQPQHF. DNA for the CDR3: TGCGCCAGCAGCCAAGGAGGCAGAAGTTTAAATCAGCCCCAGCATTTT.